A single sample is the source of the 19 T cell receptor beta chains below, sequenced in a study of blood T cell repertoires in COVID-19. TCRdb keeps only in-frame clones here, not all; method: immunoSEQ multiplex PCR. The profile shows about 210,000 clones, around nine tenths of them singletons. Material: peripheral blood. Receptors originate from a man in his late teens or twenties with active or convalescent COVID-19.

As DNA, the CDR3 is TGCGCCAGCAGCTTGGCCCTGGCGGGCTCAGATACGCAGTATTTT. Translated, it gives CASSLALAGSDTQYF. V and J are TRBV5-1 and TRBJ2-3; D is possibly TRBD2 (5 bases). There are 15 residues in the CDR3. The V gene lost 0 bases and the J gene lost 4 bases, with 12 bases spanning the gap. Germline-derived CDR1 and CDR2 are SGHRS and YFSETQ.

This rearrangement joins TRBV6-2 or TRBV6-3 to TRBJ2-1; no firm D call. The CDR3 covers 16 residues. CDR1 and CDR2 (germline): MNHEY, SVGEGT. V was trimmed by 6 bases and J by 5 bases, leaving 20 bases between them. The CDR3 DNA follows: TGTGCCAGCAGCCGCACTACCCCAACTTCGAACAATGAGCAGTTCTTC. Amino acids: CASSRTTPTSNNEQFF.

This clone was detected only a few times. The gene calls are TRBV4-2 and TRBJ2-3; weak D call: TRBD1 (5 bases). The CDR3 runs to 14 residues. Trimming stripped 2 bases from V and 2 bases from J, with 8 bases between. Germline loops: CDR1 LGHNA, CDR2 YNFKEQ. The CDR3 sequence is CASSQIQATDTQYF. The CDR3 DNA follows: TGTGCCAGCAGCCAAATACAGGCCACAGATACGCAGTATTTT.

The chain combines TRBV19 with TRBJ2-7; the D gene is possibly TRBD1 (7 bases). The V gene's germline CDR1 is LNHDA and CDR2 SQIVND (reference sequence). Trimming pared 6 bases from V and 6 bases from J, leaving 18 bases between. The CDR3 has 14 amino acids. CDR3 DNA: TGTGCCAGTAGGCTGGGGCAGGGGGGATCCGAGCAGTACTTC. This codes for CASRLGQGGSEQYF.

The rearrangement uses TRBV3-1 (or the pseudogene TRBV3-2) and TRBJ2-4; D may be TRBD1 (6 bases). CDR3 length equals 15 residues. The germline gives CDR1 LGHDT, CDR2 YNNKEL (reference sequence). The V end was cut by 6 bases, the J end by 0 bases, with 12 bases between. The CDR3 loop is CASRKGDLAKNIQYF. The CDR3, as DNA: TGTGCCAGCAGAAAGGGGGATTTAGCCAAAAACATTCAGTACTTC.

The chain links TRBV15 to TRBJ1-4; 10 nucleotides align to TRBD1. The germline CDR1 and CDR2 sequences are LNHNV and YYDKDF (reference sequence). The length of the CDR3 is 15 residues. Losses at the gene ends were 5 bases for V and 5 bases for J; bases not matched to a gene: 5. CDR3 in amino acids: CATSPRTGGNEKLFF. In nucleotides, the CDR3 is TGTGCCACCAGCCCCCGGACAGGGGGAAATGAAAAACTGTTTTTT.

The rearrangement joins TRBV3-1 (or the pseudogene TRBV3-2) to TRBJ1-2, with D uncertain. The V end was cut by 3 bases, the J end by 8 bases, with 10 bases between. Germline V lookup: CDR1 LGHDT, CDR2 YNNKEL (reference sequence). This CDR3 spans 12 amino acids. CDR3 in DNA: TGTGCCAGCAGCCAGGCACTGGGCGGCTACACCTTC. This codes for CASSQALGGYTF.

V is TRBV5-4 and J is TRBJ2-5; 9 bases line up with TRBD2. With 4 bases clipped from V and 5 bases from J, the junction kept 6 bases outside the gene matches. Germline lookup yields CDR1 SGHNT and CDR2 YYREEE (reference sequence). The CDR3 has 14 amino acids. The CDR3 DNA sequence: TGTGCCAGCAGCCTCGGGACTAGCCGCGAGACCCAGTACTTC. Its protein is CASSLGTSRETQYF.

The chain has TRBV19 and TRBJ2-7; 7 bases map to TRBD2. This CDR3 comprises 15 residues. V lost 3 bases and J lost 2; bases outside the gene matches: 7. The germline V gene encodes CDR1 LNHDA and CDR2 SQIVND (reference sequence). The CDR3 DNA follows: TGTGCCAGTAGTATCAACGGACTAGGAGCCTACGAGCAGTACTTC. Protein: CASSINGLGAYEQYF.

The chain combines TRBV10-1 with TRBJ2-7, with D perhaps matching TRBD2 (7 bases). Trimming shortened V by 8 bases and J by 7 bases, and 27 bases separated the two germline ends. Germline CDR1 reads WNHNN; CDR2 reads SYGVQD (reference sequence). The CDR3 is 16 residues long. CDR3 nucleotides: TGCGCCAGCCATTCGAGGGGGGGGAGGGCCTTTTGTGAGCAGTACTTC. Residues: CASHSRGGRAFCEQYF.

This rearrangement joins TRBV19 to TRBJ2-1; 11 positions agree with TRBD2. CDR3 length: 17 residues. Germline CDR1 is LNHDA and CDR2 is SQIVND (reference sequence). V lost 5 bases and J lost 2; bases outside the gene matches: 8. The CDR3 DNA reads as TGTGCCAGTAGTTGGGCTAGCGGGAGGTACGCCTACAATGAGCAGTTCTTC. It translates to CASSWASGRYAYNEQFF.

J is TRBJ1-6 and V is TRBV28; 7 bases map to TRBD1. The J segment lost 10 bases and the V segment lost 6 bases, leaving 9 bases of the junction unmatched. The CDR3 is 14 residues long. CDR1 and CDR2 from the germline V gene are MDHEN and SYDVKM. This CDR3 reads CASRTPGQQSPLHF. CDR3 in DNA: TGTGCCAGCAGGACTCCGGGACAGCAATCACCCCTCCACTTT.

The chain couples TRBV9 to TRBJ2-1; D uncertain. CDR3 length: 15 amino acids. Between the trimmed V and J ends, which lost 4 bases and 6 bases, there was a span of 17 bases. Germline assignment: CDR1 SGDLS and CDR2 YYNGEE. CDR3 bases: TGTGCCAGCAGCCCCGTGGCAAAGCGCCCCAATGAGCAGTTCTTC. This sequence encodes CASSPVAKRPNEQFF.

The CDR3 sequence is CASSPIGTASSGANVLTF. Here the CDR3 DNA reads TGTGCCAGCAGCCCAATAGGGACAGCAAGCTCTGGGGCCAACGTCCTGACTTTC. V is TRBV7-6 and J is TRBJ2-6; the match to TRBD1 covers 7 bases. There are 18 residues in the CDR3. V shed 5 bases, J shed 0 bases, and the junction held 10 bases outside the gene matches. Germline V gene lookup returns CDR1 SGHVS and CDR2 FNYEAQ.

The chain joins TRBV7-6 to TRBJ1-1, with 7 nucleotides matching TRBD1. Germline lookup yields CDR1 SGHVS and CDR2 FNYEAQ. The CDR3 extends over 15 amino acids. Losses at the gene ends were 3 bases for V and 1 base for J; bases not matched to a gene: 5. This CDR3 is CASSLGRQGNTEAFF. The CDR3 nucleotides read TGTGCCAGCAGCTTGGGAAGACAGGGGAACACTGAAGCTTTCTTT.

The chain employs TRBV11-3 and TRBJ2-1, with TRBD2 matching over 7 bases. Per germline, CDR1 SGHNT and CDR2 YENEEA. V dropped 5 bases and J dropped 4; count of bases not matched to a gene: 8. The CDR3 runs to 15 residues. The DNA for the CDR3 is TGTGCCAGCAGCCCTAAAGCGGGACCTTACAATGAGCAGTTCTTC. Protein: CASSPKAGPYNEQFF.

The chain recombines TRBV5-6 with TRBJ1-1; D unresolved. Trimming removed 1 base at V and 2 bases at J, with 18 bases between. The length of the CDR3 is 17 residues. Germline V gene sequence: CDR1 SGHDT, CDR2 YYEEEE. This chain's CDR3 is CASSLNSGLRLNTEAFF. CDR3 DNA: TGTGCCAGCAGCTTGAACAGCGGACTACGACTAAACACTGAAGCTTTCTTT.

The J gene is TRBJ2-7, the V gene TRBV7-8, with TRBD2 as a possible D gene (6 bases). V lost 6 bases and J 1 base, leaving 10 bases between the germline ends. CDR1 is SGHVS and CDR2 is FQNEAQ in the germline V gene. CDR3 length: 13 residues. For the CDR3, the DNA is TGTGCCAGCAGTTTCGGGGGTTCCTACGAGCAGTACTTC. Protein sequence: CASSFGGSYEQYF.

V gene TRBV2 combines with J gene TRBJ2-3; 10 nucleotides agree with TRBD2. The V gene's germline CDR1 is SNHLY and CDR2 FYNNEI. With V trimmed by 8 bases and J by 6 bases, 5 bases remained unmatched. This CDR3 is 13 amino acids long. CDR3 sequence (DNA): TGTGCCAGCCTAGCGGGAGAGGCGGATACGCAGTATTTT. This sequence encodes CASLAGEADTQYF.